Detailed here is one TCR beta chain. This clone was picked up a small number of times. Its antigen is still unknown. Base qualities are missing; no much larger clone stands one base away. This sample was included in a study of cytomegalovirus exposure and HLA in healthy donors (dated by TCRdb to 2016 to 2017). With respect to the entire study: An earlier analysis of some 620 of the donors reported 250 to 300 Gb of sequence data and 117 million unique TCR beta sequences obtained from roughly 180 million T cells. Approximately 300 gigabases of sequencing data and about 92 million unique TCR sequences made up an early release that covered 500 to 700 HLA-typed donors. Of the 398 genotyped donors, approximately 82% fell in the genetic ancestry cluster associated with self-reported Caucasian donors. The aim of the study was to test whether cataloging public T cell receptors could identify signatures of past pathogen exposure. The study used immunosequencing to profile the T cell repertoires of some 600 subjects and linked those repertoires to cytomegalovirus serostatus. In addition to the first cohort of hundreds of subjects, a separate validation cohort of 130 or so different subjects was used. High-throughput TCR immunosequencing, statistical association of individual TCRs with disease status, and machine learning were combined to predict cytomegalovirus infection status. To study patterns of TCR occurrence, a later analysis re-analyzed previously published TCR beta repertoires from around 700 donors and added high-resolution HLA genotyping. In the later analysis, no new phenotypic data were used to find candidate immune exposures; instead, reliance was placed on TCR beta sequences and their occurrence across donors. To decide whether each TCR beta V gene segment behaved as functional or pseudogenic, an earlier analysis of 587 of the donors relied on high-throughput TCR beta sequencing. Donor age, sex, ethnicity and CMV serostatus were compiled alongside the repertoire data. A later genetic analysis used genome-wide SNP genotypes for about 60% of the roughly 700 donors, treating that subset as a discovery cohort. Every repertoire in the discovery cohort had been generated on one and the same sequencing platform. Class I and class II HLA loci were covered by the typing at four-digit resolution. The number of typed donors differed by locus: about 620-640 for A, B, C, DRB1 and DQB1; 522 for DQA1; fewer than 610 for DPA1; and roughly 490 for DPB1. Four or five DR-DQ haplotypes were treated as single units for association and clustering because of strong linkage in the cohort. Among a few hundred genotyped donors of the cohort, an average of around 240,000 unique TCR beta nucleotide sequences were sequenced per donor, about a sixth of them non-productive. Overall results and qualifications from the work: In both the original and validation cohorts, the classifier was reported to diagnose cytomegalovirus status with high specificity and sensitivity. According to the authors, the approach could potentially be generalized to other disease states and immunological phenotypes. An association between a missense DCLRE1C variant and V-gene and J-gene trimming of TCR beta chains was found in a later genetic analysis and replicated in an independent cohort. CMV serostatus was the only immune exposure information available for the cohort. Three of the identified cytomegalovirus-associated TCR beta chains were confirmed in vitro to be specific for cytomegalovirus antigens. A total of 164 TCR beta chains were listed by the study as associated with cytomegalovirus. The earlier analysis of a few hundred of the donors excluded around 17 rarely observed V segments, including chromosome 9 orphons, because counts were too low. A later analysis reported that several top co-occurrence clusters appeared linked to parvovirus B19, influenza, CMV and Epstein-Barr virus. Some IMGT-functional V segments, including TRBV6-2 and TRBV6-3, could not be distinguished by the 87-base-pair reads and were therefore excluded. According to a later analysis, most CMV-associated TCR beta chains appeared to be HLA-restricted, and the HLA associations seemed to be driven largely by CMV exposure. In a later analysis, some 17,000 TCR beta sequences were associated with specific HLA alleles at a false discovery rate of 0.05. A further reported finding was that TCR beta sequences accurately predicted the HLA-A and HLA-B alleles for most subjects in the first cohort. In a later genetic analysis, fewer N-insertions in productive TCRs were reported among donors in an Asian-associated ancestry cluster than the roughly 640-donor mean. In a later analysis, HLA-associated TCR beta chains showed more clonal expansion and lower generation probabilities than non-associated chains that were equally common. Assigning TCR associations to individual alleles was difficult when HLA alleles, especially DR and DQ, strongly co-occurred. A cluster of highly shared sequence variants was judged likely to represent a technical artifact of the sequencing pipeline. Linkage disequilibrium might explain the correlated functional status among segregating V segments, but an unknown experimental factor could not be ruled out. In an earlier analysis of more than 500 of the donors, most TCR beta V segments appeared in productive rearrangements about 87% or about 30% of the time, broadly matching IMGT annotations. Because HLA typing was missing for some donors at each locus, association tests included only the typed subset. Presence/absence analyses assumed roughly uniform sequencing depth across donors, an assumption that may not hold. In a later analysis, the rate of TCR association differed among HLA loci, with DRB1 alleles having the most associated TCRs and HLA-C alleles having the fewest. Only TCR beta chains were sequenced in this cohort, and the absence of alpha or paired-chain data limited detectable features. Most TCR sequences were observed very rarely across donors, whereas some public TCRs were present in many individuals.

CDR1 and CDR2 were assigned from the germline V gene as SGDLS and YYNGEE. The CDR3 covers 14 residues, taking in both the cysteine and the phenylalanine. The only DNA kept is the CDR3, 42 bases in frame from the first base. V is clipped by 0 bases and J by 7 bases, and the sequence between their germline boundaries is 14 bases long. Receptor libraries were prepared by the immunoSEQ multiplex PCR assay. For the multiplex PCR, a mixture combining 60 forward primers for TCR Vbeta segments and 13 reverse primers for TCR Jbeta segments was used. Amplification of the CDR3 region of rearranged TCR beta genes was performed with a multiplex PCR assay on genomic DNA. On the Illumina HiSeq System, the amplified TCR beta libraries were sequenced as 87-base-pair reads. In the source study's methods: A later analysis tallied 75 million to 95 million unique TCR beta chains across the 666 repertoires, and about 12 million of those chains were shared by two or more donors. To remove PCR and sequencing errors, raw reads were error-corrected and collapsed into unique sequences using a nearest-neighbor algorithm that merged closely related sequences. V, D and J gene segments were assigned by aligning CDR3 sequences to IMGT reference sequences. Each retained sequence needed at least a six-nucleotide match to both a V gene segment and a J gene segment. A rearrangement was called productive if the CDR3 had no stop codons and remained in frame with V and J, and every other rearrangement was called non-productive. Following IMGT convention, CDR3 was defined as the stretch from the second conserved V-encoded cysteine up to the conserved J-encoded phenylalanine. Sequences without an unambiguous match to a single V gene segment were excluded from the earlier analysis of approximately 560 of the donors. In an earlier analysis of approximately 590 of the donors, V segments were called functional above 56.7% productive rearrangements and were called segregating when the between-donor standard deviation exceeded 5%. To diagnose cytomegalovirus status from the catalog of TCR beta chain sequences, a statistical classification framework was built. In a later analysis, V and J genes were assigned by comparing TCR nucleotide sequences against IMGT/GENE-DB human TR gene sequences. The TCRdist pipeline was used in a later analysis to assign CDR3 sequences and most-parsimonious VDJ recombination scenarios. In a later analysis, each TCR beta chain was defined by its CDR3 amino acid sequence together with its V-gene family, and reads lacking a unique V-gene family were excluded. In a later analysis, several hundred highly shared, low-generation-probability nucleotide sequences were removed to address suspected cross-contamination and a sequencing artifact. In a later analysis, a clonal expansion index was calculated for each public chain from normalized within-repertoire ranks of inferred template counts. In a later analysis, generation probabilities were computed using a VDJ recombination model fitted to out-of-frame rearrangements, and the results were checked against IGoR. In a later analysis, TCR-TCR, TCR-HLA and TCR-CMV co-occurrence was scored with hypergeometric tests, and a repertoire-size bias correction was applied to TCR pairs. A later analysis estimated false discovery rates by permuting HLA or CMV assignments 20 times. A later analysis grouped co-occurring TCRs with DBSCAN, adding TCRdist sequence similarity when clustering within HLA-allele-positive subsets. Co-occurrence clustering excluded repertoires with fewer than 30,000 or more than 120,000 public chains, plus five with anomalous nucleotide sharing. The table was pulled from immuneACCESS by TCRdb, which kept in-frame rearrangements only. Such tables lose some clones; where checked, under half of the loss comes from unresolved V genes, and the rest has no known cause. V, J and clone size were drawn from that table, and D and trimming were deduced from the DNA. For this sample the table gives over 50,000 clones, of which about two thirds were detected only once. The ten largest clones capture about a sixth of the sample.

In total, approximately 700 healthy bone marrow donors made up the cohort. Cohort members were all nominally healthy when sampled, although unrecorded immune exposures were likely present. The donor was CMV seropositive and belonged to the group of 250 to 300 seropositive cohort members. Each donor provided a peripheral blood sample, and peripheral blood mononuclear cells were used for TCR beta sequencing. Genomic DNA was extracted from the blood cell samples with the Qiagen DNeasy Blood Extraction Kit. The source is a man aged 40-49 years in good health and CMV-seropositive. The chain links TRBV9 with TRBJ2-7; the D gene is possibly TRBD2, with 6 bases matching. The sample was PBMCs. The CDR3 has the sequence CASSVGFLGGEQYF. The DNA sequence follows: TGTGCCAGCAGCGTAGGATTTCTCGGGGGAGAGCAGTACTTC.